The sample holds one count of the clone carrying this T cell receptor beta chain. The data were taken from a study of control samples from healthy donors and cancer patients. Generated by immunoSEQ multiplex PCR, the TCRdb table keeps only in-frame clones and is missing some. The repertoire holds about 80,000 clones, with roughly 88% as singletons. The sequence was obtained from a man in his 60s with head and neck cancer. Sequenced: PBMCs.

The CDR3 DNA reads TGTGCCAGCTCACCACAGGGATCTGGGGCCAACGTCCTGACTTTC. Its translation: CASSPQGSGANVLTF. The chain recombines TRBV18 with TRBJ2-6, with unresolved D. V shed 1 base and J shed 1 base, with 5 bases lying between them. Germline values: CDR1 KGHSH, CDR2 LQKENI. The CDR3 is 15 residues long.